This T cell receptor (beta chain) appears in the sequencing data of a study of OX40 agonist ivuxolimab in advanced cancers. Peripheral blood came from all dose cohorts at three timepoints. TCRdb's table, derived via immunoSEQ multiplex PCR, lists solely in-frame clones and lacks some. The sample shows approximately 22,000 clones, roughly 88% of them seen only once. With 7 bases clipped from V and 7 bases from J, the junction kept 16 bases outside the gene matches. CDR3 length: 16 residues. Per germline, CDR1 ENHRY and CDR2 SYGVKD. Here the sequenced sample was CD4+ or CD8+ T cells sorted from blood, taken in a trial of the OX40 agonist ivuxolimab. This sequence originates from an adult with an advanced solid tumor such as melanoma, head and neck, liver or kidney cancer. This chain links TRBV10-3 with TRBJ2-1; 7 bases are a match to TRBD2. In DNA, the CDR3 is TGTGCCATCACCCCGGAGTACGGGAGGCAAGTTAATGAGCAGTTCTTC. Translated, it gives CAITPEYGRQVNEQFF.